The 3 T cell receptor beta chains below all came from one sample that was sequenced in a study of blood T cell repertoires in COVID-19. Profiling relied on immunoSEQ multiplex PCR, and the TCRdb table lists in-frame clones only, not all of them. The table includes around 72,000 clones, nearly 85% detected once. The sample comprised peripheral blood. These receptors were collected from an older woman with acute or convalescent COVID-19.

This chain connects TRBV7-9 to TRBJ2-1, with TRBD1 as a possible D gene (5 bases). V lost 5 bases to trimming and J lost 4 bases, with 15 bases between them. The CDR3 totals 15 residues. Per the germline V gene, CDR1 is SEHNR and CDR2 is FQNEAQ (reference sequence). This CDR3 is CASSADSRFYNEQFF. Written as DNA, the CDR3 is TGTGCCAGCAGCGCCGACAGTCGTTTTTACAATGAGCAGTTCTTC.

V usage is TRBV19 and J usage is TRBJ2-1; TRBD2 matches 13 bases. The V segment lost 3 bases and the J segment 5 bases; nucleotides outside the gene matches: 4. Germline CDR1 LNHDA, CDR2 SQIVND (reference sequence). The CDR3 is 16 residues long. This CDR3 is CASSILTSGGNNEQFF. In DNA form, the CDR3 reads TGTGCCAGTAGTATCCTGACTAGCGGGGGGAACAATGAGCAGTTCTTC.

The V and J genes are TRBV30 and TRBJ2-3; 9 positions match TRBD1. The germline gives CDR1 GTSNPN, CDR2 SVGIG (reference sequence). The ends lost 1 base at V and 2 bases at J; junction bases unmatched: 4. This CDR3 contains 15 residues. In DNA form, the CDR3 reads TGTGCCTGGAGTGCCGGGGACAGGGACACAGATACGCAGTATTTT. Translating gives CAWSAGDRDTDTQYF.